The next 10 T cell receptor beta chains were all read from a single sample in a study of OX40 agonist ivuxolimab in advanced cancers. Repertoires were generated with immunoSEQ multiplex PCR, while TCRdb's copy carries only in-frame clones and drops some. This sample has about 79,000 clones, with approximately 90% found just once. Sequenced material: CD4+ or CD8+ T cells sorted from blood, taken in a trial of the OX40 agonist ivuxolimab. The receptors stem from an adult with an advanced solid tumor such as melanoma, head and neck, liver or kidney cancer.

The CDR3: CASSQEPSQGAAGYTF. DNA for the CDR3: TGCGCCAGCAGCCAAGAGCCCTCCCAGGGGGCGGCTGGCTACACCTTC. The chain combines TRBV4-3 with TRBJ1-2, with 8 bases that match TRBD1. Germline loops: CDR1 LGHNA, CDR2 YSLEER. CDR3 length: 16 residues. The V gene end was trimmed by 0 bases and the J gene end by 7 bases; junction bases not matched to a gene: 10.

The chain links TRBV5-1 to TRBJ2-5; D uncertain. Germline lookup yields CDR1 SGHRS and CDR2 YFSETQ. CDR3 length: 15 residues. The V end was cut by 0 bases, the J end by 4 bases, with 13 bases between. CDR3 in amino acids: CASSLEVGGPETQYF. The CDR3 DNA is TGCGCCAGCAGCTTGGAGGTGGGCGGCCCAGAGACCCAGTACTTC. Full variable domain (missing parts from reference TRBV5-1 and TRBJ2-5): KAGVTQTPRYLIKTRGQQVTLSCSPISGHRSVSWYQQTPGQGLQFLFEYFSETQRNKGNFPGRFSGRQFSNSRSEMNVSTLELGDSALYLCASSLEVGGPETQYFGPGTRLLVL.

This chain joins TRBV2 and TRBJ1-2; D is ambiguous. The ends were cut back, 7 bases at V and 5 bases at J, with 14 bases in the middle. CDR3 size: 13 residues. Germline CDR1 reads SNHLY; CDR2 reads FYNNEI. The CDR3 protein is CASISILTYGYTF. CDR3 DNA sequence: TGTGCCAGCATATCGATCTTGACTTATGGCTACACCTTC.

J is TRBJ2-7 and V is TRBV5-1, with D perhaps TRBD1 (6 bases). The V gene's germline CDR1 is SGHRS and CDR2 YFSETQ. The CDR3 covers 13 residues. Trimming removed 2 bases at V and 2 bases at J, with 8 bases between. CDR3 in DNA: TGCGCCAGCAGCTTTGACAGGACCTACGAGCAGTACTTC. Residues: CASSFDRTYEQYF.

The DNA of the CDR3 is TGTGCCAGCAGCGCGGCGGGGAATGAGCAGTTCTTC. Protein: CASSAAGNEQFF. The chain has TRBV7-9 and TRBJ2-1; TRBD2 might be the D (6 bases). The V end was cut by 5 bases, the J end by 7 bases, with 9 bases between. The CDR3 consists of 12 residues. Germline-derived CDR1 and CDR2 are SEHNR and FQNEAQ (reference sequence).

V usage is TRBV4-2 and J usage is TRBJ2-3; D gene uncertain. CDR1 is LGHNA, CDR2 YNFKEQ, per germline. V was clipped by 1 base and J by 2 bases, with 7 bases between them. The CDR3 has 14 amino acids. The CDR3 coding sequence is TGTGCCAGCAGCCAAGGCATTTCCACAGATACGCAGTATTTT. Translated: CASSQGISTDTQYF.

The CDR3 DNA is TGCGCCAGCAGCCAACTCCCGCCTGGCGGGGCGTTCTACGAGCAGTACTTC. Amino acid sequence: CASSQLPPGGAFYEQYF. This chain joins TRBV4-1 and TRBJ2-7; maybe TRBD2 (6 bases). Germline-derived CDR1 and CDR2 are MGHRA and YSYEKL. The CDR3 extends over 17 amino acids. V was pared by 2 bases and J by 3 bases, with 20 bases between.

The genes are TRBV10-3 and TRBJ2-6; TRBD1 agrees at 8 bases. Losses at the gene ends were 2 bases for V and 3 bases for J; bases not matched to a gene: 6. In germline, CDR1 is ENHRY, CDR2 SYGVKD. CDR3 length: 17 residues. As DNA, the CDR3 is TGTGCCATCAGTGAGCGACCGACAGGGGATGGGGCCAACGTCCTGACTTTC. It encodes CAISERPTGDGANVLTF.

The V call is TRBV27, the J call TRBJ2-1; perhaps TRBD2 as D (5 bases). Trimming pared 5 bases from V and 1 base from J, leaving 12 bases between. Germline V gene data show CDR1 as MNHEY and CDR2 as SMNVEV (reference sequence). The CDR3 covers 15 residues. CDR3: CASSADWGSYNEQFF. CDR3 nucleotides: TGTGCCAGCAGTGCGGACTGGGGTTCCTACAATGAGCAGTTCTTC.

The J gene is TRBJ2-5, the V gene TRBV7-2, with TRBD2 matching 10 bases. Losses at the gene ends were 1 base for V and 5 bases for J; bases not matched to a gene: 7. CDR1 and CDR2 from the germline V gene are SGHTA and FQGNSA. CDR3 size: 16 residues. CDR3 DNA: TGTGCCAGCAGCTTAGGAACTAGCGGGGACGGGGAGACCCAGTACTTC. This codes for CASSLGTSGDGETQYF.